The 30 T cell receptor beta chains below all came from one sample that was sequenced in a study of regulatory T cells in long-lasting Graves disease. Arm-PCR of CDR3 regions with iRepertoire HTBI primers generated TCR beta libraries. TCRdb re-called the multiplex PCR reads with MiXCR, one entry per CDR3 protein. The repertoire has hundreds of thousands of distinct CDR3 sequences, roughly 15% of them found once; the top ten carry approximately 20%. As for time point: newly diagnosed GD, antithyroid drugs for less than 3 months. PBMCs were the source of the RNA used for TCR sequencing. The same data also contributed to another study, on T cells in Graves' hyperthyroidism and ophthalmopathy.

The source material was peripheral blood mononuclear cells (PBMCs), sampled at new diagnosis, from a patient treated with antithyroid drugs. These receptors all come from a woman aged 25 to 39 with Graves disease.

This chain uses TRBV28 with TRBJ2-6, with TRBD1 matching over 7 bases. This CDR3 is 18 amino acids long. Germline CDR1 MDHEN, CDR2 SYDVKM. Unmatched junction bases numbered 10, after V lost 5 bases and J lost 0 bases. CDR3 bases: TGTGCCAGCAGTCCGTCCAGGGGGTGGGGCTCTGGGGCCAACGTCCTGACTTTC. Residues: CASSPSRGWGSGANVLTF. The full variable domain, completed using reference TRBV28 and TRBJ2-6, is DVKVTQSSRYLVKRTGEKVFLECVQDMDHENMFWYRQDPGLGLRLIYFSYDVKMKEKGDIPEGYSVSREKKERFSLILESASTNQTSMYLCASSPSRGWGSGANVLTFGAGSRLTVL.

The chain links TRBV19 to TRBJ1-2; D is unresolved. In germline, CDR1 is LNHDA, CDR2 SQIVND (reference sequence). This CDR3 comprises 13 residues. V lost 6 bases and J 3 bases, leaving 11 bases between the germline ends. The CDR3 spells CASRRTVDYGYTF. The CDR3, as DNA: TGTGCCAGTAGGCGGACGGTTGACTATGGCTACACCTTC.

This clonotype was counted ten times or more. The V call is TRBV2, the J call TRBJ2-5; a weak D match, TRBD2 (6 bases). The V and J ends lost 5 bases and 4 bases respectively, with 11 bases between them. The CDR3 loop spans 13 amino acids. Germline lookup yields CDR1 SNHLY and CDR2 FYNNEI. The CDR3 nucleotides read TGTGCCAGCAGTCGGGACTCGTCAGAGACCCAGTACTTC. It yields the protein CASSRDSSETQYF. Full variable domain (rest looked up from reference TRBV2 and TRBJ2-5): EPEVTQTPSHQVTQMGQEVILRCVPISNHLYFYWYRQILGQKVEFLVSFYNNEISEKSEIFDDQFSVERPDGSNFTLKIRSTKLEDSAMYFCASSRDSSETQYFGPGTRLLVL.

This clonotype was observed a few times. The chain joins TRBV30 to TRBJ2-7; the D is unclear. The V gene lost 2 bases and the J gene lost 0 bases, with 11 bases spanning the gap. This CDR3 is 14 amino acids long. Looked up from germline, CDR1 is GTSNPN and CDR2 is SVGIG (reference sequence). The DNA of the CDR3 is TGTGCCTGGAGTTATGTCTACAGCTCCTACGAGCAGTACTTC. Amino acid sequence: CAWSYVYSSYEQYF.

This clonotype was counted many times. The chain combines TRBV28 with TRBJ2-5; possibly TRBD1 for D (6 bases). Germline V gives CDR1 MDHEN, CDR2 SYDVKM. This CDR3 has 15 amino acids. The ends were cut back, 0 bases at V and 4 bases at J, with 12 bases in the middle. The CDR3 spells CASSLWTGALETQYF. CDR3 sequence (DNA): TGTGCCAGCAGTTTATGGACAGGAGCTCTAGAGACCCAGTACTTC. Looking up the rest from reference TRBV28 and TRBJ2-5 gives the full variable domain: DVKVTQSSRYLVKRTGEKVFLECVQDMDHENMFWYRQDPGLGLRLIYFSYDVKMKEKGDIPEGYSVSREKKERFSLILESASTNQTSMYLCASSLWTGALETQYFGPGTRLLVL.

The rearrangement links TRBV6-1 to TRBJ1-1, with 10 bases lining up with TRBD1. The V and J ends lost 6 bases and 5 bases, in that order; junction bases with no gene match: 9. CDR1 MNHNS and CDR2 SASEGT come from the germline V gene. The CDR3 is made up of 15 amino acids. The chain's CDR3 is CASRSRDRGGTEAFF. In DNA, the CDR3 is TGTGCCAGCAGGAGCCGGGACAGGGGAGGGACTGAAGCTTTCTTT.

The rearrangement uses TRBV19 and TRBJ2-3; 9 bases fit TRBD1. CDR1 LNHDA and CDR2 SQIVND come from the germline V gene (reference sequence). J gave up 6 bases and V 3 bases, and 7 bases lay outside the gene matches. The length of the CDR3 is 15 residues. This CDR3 reads CASSIRDRVSDTQYF. The CDR3 DNA sequence: TGTGCCAGTAGTATCCGGGACAGGGTTTCGGATACGCAGTATTTT.

The rearrangement joins TRBV20-1 to TRBJ2-3; D gene ambiguous. The CDR3 totals 15 residues. Germline lookup yields CDR1 DFQATT and CDR2 SNEGSKA (reference sequence). The germline V and J ends were trimmed by 4 bases and 0 bases, with 14 bases remaining between them. The CDR3 reads CSAIVSVASTDTQYF. As DNA, the CDR3 is TGCAGTGCTATAGTCAGCGTTGCTAGCACAGATACGCAGTATTTT.

This clonotype was found many times. The chain employs TRBV11-3 and TRBJ1-1; D remains unclear. Trimming pared 2 bases from V and 0 bases from J, leaving 4 bases between. The CDR3 is 13 amino acids. Germline values: CDR1 SGHNT, CDR2 YENEEA. The chain's CDR3 is CASSLTVNTEAFF. As DNA, the CDR3 is TGTGCCAGCAGCTTAACGGTGAACACTGAAGCTTTCTTT.

In this sample, this clonotype turned up once. The CDR3: CSASPFPGTADSYNEQFF. CDR3 bases: TGCAGTGCTAGCCCCTTTCCGGGGACCGCCGACTCCTACAATGAGCAGTTCTTC. This chain uses TRBV20-1 with TRBJ2-1; TRBD1 or TRBD2 may be the D gene (5 bases each). Trimming removed 3 bases at V and 0 bases at J, with 21 bases between. CDR1 is DFQATT and CDR2 is SNEGSKA in the germline V gene (reference sequence). There are 18 residues in the CDR3.

The chain carries TRBV30 and TRBJ2-1; TRBD2 aligns across 8 bases. The V and J ends lost 2 bases and 8 bases, in that order; junction bases with no gene match: 5. The CDR3 runs to 13 residues. From germline, CDR1 is GTSNPN and CDR2 SVGIG (reference sequence). CDR3 region: CAWSRSGSHEQFF. The DNA for the CDR3 is TGTGCCTGGAGTCGGAGCGGGAGTCATGAGCAGTTCTTC.

V and J are TRBV20-1 and TRBJ2-7, with 9 bases identical to TRBD1. V gave up 3 bases and J gave up 2 bases; unmatched junction bases: 5. The germline V gene encodes CDR1 DFQATT and CDR2 SNEGSKA (reference sequence). This CDR3 contains 14 residues. The CDR3 sequence: CSARGGQGPYEQYF. The DNA of the CDR3 is TGCAGTGCTAGGGGGGGACAGGGTCCCTACGAGCAGTACTTC.

Comments on this clonotype: This sequence may be a read error, since a much larger clone differs from it by one base. J is TRBJ2-1 and V is TRBV27; tentatively, D is TRBD2 (6 bases). The CDR3 consists of 13 residues. Germline V gene lookup returns CDR1 MNHEY and CDR2 SMNVEV (reference sequence). V was clipped by 6 bases and J by 12 bases, with 18 bases between them. CDR3 amino acids: CASRRLGYGGQFF. In DNA, the CDR3 is TGTGCCAGCAGAAGACTAGGTTATGGTGGGCAGTTCTTC.

This rearrangement joins TRBV19 to TRBJ2-3; perhaps D is TRBD1 or TRBD2 (5 bases each). Matching the DNA end better, TRBJ2-7 makes the J call doubtful. Germline assignment: CDR1 LNHDA and CDR2 SQIVND (reference sequence). CDR3 length equals 13 residues. CDR3 amino acids: CASSMGVTYEQYF. The CDR3 region has the DNA TGTGCCAGTAGTATGGGGGTAACCTACGAGCAGTACTTC.

This clonotype was recorded many times. The chain has TRBV7-8 and TRBJ2-7; D tentatively reads TRBD1 or TRBD2 (6 bases each). V was shortened by 2 bases and J by 4 bases, with 9 bases between the two germline ends. Germline V gene sequence: CDR1 SGHVS, CDR2 FQNEAQ. This CDR3 comprises 13 residues. As DNA, the CDR3 is TGTGCCAGCAGCTTAAGGGGGAGGTACGAGCAGTACTTC. Amino acids: CASSLRGRYEQYF.

This clonotype has just a few counts. The junction does not match germline at one end; this may be a read error. V gene TRBV7-7 combines with J gene TRBJ2-5; 8 nucleotides align to TRBD1. Germline values: CDR1 SSHAT, CDR2 FNYEAQ (reference sequence). The CDR3 is 14 amino acids. The CDR3 DNA reads TGTGCTAGCAGCTTAGGGACAGGCGGTCAGACCCAGTACTTC. It is translated as CASSLGTGGQTQYF. The full variable domain, completed using reference TRBV7-7 and TRBJ2-5, is GAGVSQSPRYKVTKRGQDVTLRCDPISSHATLYWYQQALGQGPEFLTYFNYEAQPDKSGLPSDRFSAERPEGSISTLTIQRTEQRDSAMYRCASSLGTGGQTQYFGPGTRLLVL.

This clonotype was counted a single time. It may be a read error: a sequence one base away is much more abundant. The gene calls are TRBV6-1 and TRBJ2-5; no reliable D call. Trimming pared 11 bases from V and 4 bases from J, leaving 20 bases between. CDR1 is MNHNS and CDR2 is SASEGT in the germline V gene. The CDR3 has 14 amino acids. The DNA for the CDR3 is TGTGCCGCCACCCGCTCCGGTGTAGGAGAGACCCAGTACTTC. The encoded protein is CAATRSGVGETQYF.

This clonotype was counted at least ten times. CDR3 bases: TGTGCCATCAGTGAGTCAGGCCTCACCATATATTTT. Translating it yields CAISESGLTIYF. The rearrangement uses TRBV10-3 and TRBJ1-3, with D hard to call. From germline, CDR1 is ENHRY and CDR2 SYGVKD. This CDR3 spans 12 amino acids. The V end was cut by 0 bases, the J end by 9 bases, with 6 bases between.

The sample holds one count of this clonotype. The chain is built from TRBV10-2 and TRBJ2-1, with TRBD2 identical over 11 bases. The CDR3 consists of 16 residues. Per germline, CDR1 WSHSY and CDR2 SAAADI. The trim removed 6 bases at V and 5 bases at J, leaving 9 bases unmatched. Written as DNA, the CDR3 is TGCGCCAGCAGGCAACTAGCGGGAGTTGGGGACAATGAGCAGTTCTTC. Translating it yields CASRQLAGVGDNEQFF.

This clonotype was found a few times. V and J are TRBV20-1 and TRBJ2-7; D ambiguous. This CDR3 spans 11 amino acids. V lost 5 bases, J lost 0 bases, and 5 bases lay in between. CDR1 and CDR2 from the germline V gene are DFQATT and SNEGSKA (reference sequence). Here the CDR3 DNA reads TGCAGTGCTCCCGTCTCCTACGAGCAGTACTTC. Protein: CSAPVSYEQYF.

V gene TRBV9 combines with J gene TRBJ2-1; D is uncertain. Germline V gene data show CDR1 as SGDLS and CDR2 as YYNGEE. The CDR3 spans 16 residues. The V gene lost 0 bases and the J gene lost 7 bases, with 17 bases spanning the gap. CDR3 sequence reads: CASSVEPRVRSNEQFF. The CDR3 bases are TGTGCCAGCAGCGTAGAACCCCGCGTGAGGTCAAATGAGCAGTTCTTC.

This clonotype has ten or more counts. The chain has TRBV7-2 and TRBJ1-1, with TRBD1 matching 9 bases. The CDR3 loop spans 16 amino acids. Germline loops: CDR1 SGHTA, CDR2 FQGNSA. Trimming cost V 6 bases and J 5 bases; bases outside gene matches: 13. The CDR3 region is CASRGGAGTGITEAFF. CDR3 coding DNA: TGTGCCAGCAGAGGGGGGGCCGGGACAGGGATTACTGAAGCTTTCTTT.

This clonotype was detected ten times or more. The chain links TRBV28 to TRBJ1-1; 9 nucleotides align to TRBD1. V lost 6 bases to trimming and J lost 2 bases; unmatched junction nucleotides: 13. The CDR3 length is 17 residues. Germline loops: CDR1 MDHEN, CDR2 SYDVKM. CDR3: CASSPSGQGVFNTEAFF. CDR3 nucleotides: TGTGCCAGCAGCCCCTCGGGACAGGGCGTTTTTAACACTGAAGCTTTCTTT.

V is TRBV6-1 and J is TRBJ2-5; the D is unclear. Trimming removed 6 bases at V and 6 bases at J, with 8 bases between. The length of the CDR3 is 11 residues. Germline values: CDR1 MNHNS, CDR2 SASEGT. The CDR3 reads CASSLPKTQYF. The CDR3 DNA sequence: TGTGCCAGCAGCCTACCGAAGACCCAGTACTTC.

This clonotype was seen many times. The chain couples TRBV6-1 to TRBJ1-2; no clear D. This CDR3 region has 11 residues. Germline CDR1 and CDR2: MNHNS and SASEGT. Between the trimmed V and J ends, which lost 7 bases and 6 bases, there was a span of 9 bases. CDR3 in amino acids: CASIESDGYTF. In DNA form, the CDR3 reads TGTGCCAGCATCGAATCCGATGGCTACACCTTC.

In its sample, this clonotype was seen many times. The chain has TRBV20-1 and TRBJ1-1, with 7 bases matching TRBD1. CDR3 length: 12 residues. Trimming at V came to 4 bases and at J to 11 bases, leaving 10 bases not matched to a gene. Germline-derived CDR1 and CDR2 are DFQATT and SNEGSKA (reference sequence). The CDR3 DNA sequence: TGCAGTGCTACAGTGTTCAGGGGGGGGGCTTTCTTT. Amino acid sequence: CSATVFRGGAFF.

Details on this clonotype: A much larger clone differs by one base, so this may be a read error. V usage is TRBV28 and J usage is TRBJ1-5; D call uncertain. The CDR3 covers 15 residues. The V and J ends lost 5 bases and 0 bases respectively, with 11 bases between them. Germline CDR1 reads MDHEN; CDR2 reads SYDVKM. DNA of the CDR3: TGTGCCAGCAGTCTTGCTTCCAGTAGCAATCAGCCCCAGCATTTT. This encodes CASSLASSSNQPQHF.

The gene calls are TRBV9 and TRBJ1-4; tentative D call: TRBD1 (5 bases). Looked up from germline, CDR1 is SGDLS and CDR2 is YYNGEE. With 3 bases removed from V and 10 bases from J, the gap between germline ends came to 10 bases. The CDR3 is 12 amino acids. CDR3 region: CASSEGARKLFF. CDR3 coding DNA: TGTGCCAGCAGCGAAGGGGCGAGAAAACTGTTTTTT.

The genes are TRBV9 and TRBJ2-3, with D perhaps TRBD1 (6 bases). V lost 3 bases and J lost 3, with 14 bases in between. The germline V gene encodes CDR1 SGDLS and CDR2 YYNGEE. The CDR3 runs to 15 residues. CDR3 DNA: TGTGCCAGCAGCGATCAGGGGCGGCCTACAGATACGCAGTATTTT. Residues: CASSDQGRPTDTQYF.

This clonotype has at least ten counts. The genes are TRBV28 and TRBJ1-1, with 7 bases fitting TRBD1. J lost 10 bases, V lost 7 bases, and 9 bases had no gene match. CDR1 is MDHEN and CDR2 is SYDVKM in the germline V gene. The CDR3 consists of 12 residues. In DNA, the CDR3 is TGTGCCAGCATCCTACGACAGGGTTCAGCTTTCTTT. As protein: CASILRQGSAFF.